This T cell receptor beta chain was identified in a study of OX40 agonist ivuxolimab in advanced cancers. Using immunoSEQ multiplex PCR, the repertoire was profiled, and TCRdb retains in-frame clones only, with some absent. The sample consists of more than 70,000 clones, approximately 88% of them appearing once. Patients with a history of autoimmune disease or on systemic immunosuppression were excluded. CDR1 is SGHRS, CDR2 YFSETQ, per germline. The CDR3 has 12 amino acids. The ends were cut back, 4 bases at V and 7 bases at J, with 12 bases in the middle. The sequencing used CD4+ or CD8+ T cells sorted from blood, collected in a trial of the OX40 agonist ivuxolimab. The source of this sequence is an adult with an advanced solid tumor such as melanoma, head and neck, liver or kidney cancer. The chain recombines TRBV5-1 with TRBJ2-7, with a possible D match to TRBD2 (5 bases). The CDR3 spells CASSNFPGEQYF. In nucleotides, the CDR3 is TGCGCCAGCAGCAATTTTCCGGGGGAGCAGTACTTC.